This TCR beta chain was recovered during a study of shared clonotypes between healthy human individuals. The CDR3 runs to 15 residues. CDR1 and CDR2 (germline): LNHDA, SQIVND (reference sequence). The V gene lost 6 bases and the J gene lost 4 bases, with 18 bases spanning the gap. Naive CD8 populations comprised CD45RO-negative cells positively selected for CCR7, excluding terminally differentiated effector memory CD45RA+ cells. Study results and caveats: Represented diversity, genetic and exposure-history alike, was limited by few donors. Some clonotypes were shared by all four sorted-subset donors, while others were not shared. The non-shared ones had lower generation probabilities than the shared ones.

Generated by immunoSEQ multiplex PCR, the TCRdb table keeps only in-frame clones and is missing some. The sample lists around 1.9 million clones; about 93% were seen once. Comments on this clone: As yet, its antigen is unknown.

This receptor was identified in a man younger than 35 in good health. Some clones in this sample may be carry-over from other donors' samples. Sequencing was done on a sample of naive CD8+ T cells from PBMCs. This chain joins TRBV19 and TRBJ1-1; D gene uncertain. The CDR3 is CASSADLEAFTEAFF. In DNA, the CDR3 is TGTGCCAGTAGCGCGGATTTGGAGGCTTTCACTGAAGCTTTCTTT.